This T cell receptor beta chain was recorded in a study of blood T cell repertoires in COVID-19. Study-wide background: PBMCs, B-cell-depleted T cells, or T cells were the source of the cDNA or gDNA that made up the material.

Enrolled through a virtual design, the participants were between about 18 and 100 years of age and came from about two dozen US areas. Assignment of participants to cohorts was predicated upon participant-reported clinical history. The study counted Cohort 3 donors as recovered given two negative PCRs, clearance, or symptom resolution. Sequenced by immunoSEQ multiplex PCR; TCRdb stores in-frame clones only, minus some. In the table there are fewer than 400,000 clones, 80% to 95% of which are singletons. Specimen: PBMCs or T cells enriched from blood (not recorded which). This TCR derives from a woman aged 25 to 39 who had recovered from COVID-19.

In nucleotides, the CDR3 is TGTGCCATCCTAGCGCCCGACCGCACAGATACGCAGTATTTT. Its translation is CAILAPDRTDTQYF. The V call is TRBV10-3, the J call TRBJ2-3, with D tentatively TRBD2 (6 bases). V was shortened by 8 bases and J by 1 base, with 13 bases between the two germline ends. The CDR3 totals 14 residues. CDR1 ENHRY and CDR2 SYGVKD come from the germline V gene.